These 3 T cell receptor beta chains were sequenced from one sample in a study of post-analysis software for immune sequencing data. Researchers reported that TCR beta cDNA libraries carried unique molecular identifiers. TCRdb re-called the PCR reads through MiXCR, storing one row per CDR3 protein. The table records roughly 800,000 distinct CDR3 sequences, about 50% of them present only once. The antigens these receptors bind are not known. Overall study results and limits: When patients were compared with controls, a handful of TRBV segments were more frequent, TRBV5-6, TRBV5-1 and TRBV20-1 among them.

The sample comprised blood. The receptor source for this set is a girl aged 10-17 years with multiple sclerosis.

This chain uses TRBV5-1 with TRBJ2-3; 8 nucleotides agree with TRBD2. Per the germline V gene, CDR1 is SGHRS and CDR2 is YFSETQ. With 4 bases clipped from V and 0 bases from J, the junction kept 10 bases outside the gene matches. The CDR3 consists of 17 residues. The CDR3 DNA reads TGCGCCAGCAGCCCCCTCCCCCCTAGCGGGAGCACAGATACGCAGTATTTT. It is translated as CASSPLPPSGSTDTQYF.

This clonotype was recorded a few times. The CDR3: CASSQAFYGYTF. DNA of the CDR3: TGTGCCAGCAGCCAAGCTTTTTATGGCTACACCTTC. The rearrangement uses TRBV14 and TRBJ1-2, with D hard to call. The CDR3 has 12 residues. Germline V gene data show CDR1 as SGHDN and CDR2 as FVKESK. The germline V and J ends were trimmed by 1 base and 5 bases, with 5 bases remaining between them.

This clonotype showed up just a few times. The chain is built from TRBV29-1 and TRBJ2-7; D unclear. Germline V gives CDR1 SQVTM, CDR2 ANQGSEA. V was clipped by 4 bases and J by 5 bases, with 15 bases between them. The CDR3 runs 13 residues. In nucleotides, the CDR3 is TGCAGCGTTGTGCGCAGGCTTAAGAACGAGCAGTACTTC. It yields the protein CSVVRRLKNEQYF.